This T cell receptor beta chain was found in a study of T cell responses to AZD1222 COVID-19 vaccine. Study results and limitations: Repertoires were sampled only after the peak T cell response. White British ancestry dominated among donors, who included more females, and clonal diversity was possibly underestimated.

Sequenced by immunoSEQ multiplex PCR; TCRdb stores in-frame clones only, minus some. The data show under 200,000 clones, about 90% seen once. There are many counts of this clone. The antigen remains undetermined. CDR3 length: 14 amino acids. CDR1 is SGHRS, CDR2 YFSETQ, per germline. Trimming shortened V by 4 bases and J by 3 bases, and 12 bases separated the two germline ends. Source: peripheral blood, taken on day 0 of MenACWY control vaccination. The source of this sequence is an adult in good health. V usage is TRBV5-1 and J usage is TRBJ2-3, with D perhaps being TRBD1 or TRBD2 (6 bases each). CDR3 bases: TGCGCCAGCAGCCAAGAAGGGGGGACAGATACGCAGTATTTT. It codes for CASSQEGGTDTQYF.